This T cell receptor (beta chain) is drawn from a study of T cell changes during pregnancy in multiple sclerosis. Looked up from germline, CDR1 is MNHNY and CDR2 is SVGAGI (reference sequence). The V and J ends lost 5 bases and 8 bases, in that order; junction bases with no gene match: 8. This CDR3 has 13 amino acids. Method: immunoSEQ multiplex PCR; TCRdb's copy keeps in-frame clones and lacks some. The table lists 20,000 to 25,000 clones, around 89% of them singletons. The sample holds one count of this clone. The sample was CD8+ T cells from peripheral blood mononuclear cells, taken in the first trimester of pregnancy. The V and J genes are TRBV6-6 and TRBJ1-1; 7 bases agree with TRBD1. This TCR derives from a female donor with multiple sclerosis, enrolled in a pregnancy study. CDR3 DNA: TGTGCCAGCAGTCAGGGGGGCCTTAGGGAAGCTTTCTTT. Translation: CASSQGGLREAFF.